This T cell receptor beta chain was identified in a study of shared clonotypes between healthy human individuals. General study findings and limits: The represented genetic and exposure-history diversity was limited by the small number of donors.

As regards this clone: As yet, its antigen is unknown.

Terminally differentiated effector memory CD45RA+ cells were excluded from the naive CD8 cells, which were CD45RO-negative and positively selected for CCR7. Clones were read by immunoSEQ multiplex PCR, and TCRdb kept only the in-frame ones, dropping some. The data contain about 870,000 clones, nearly 95% of them singletons. The germline gives CDR1 LNHDA, CDR2 SQIVND (reference sequence). The CDR3 runs 15 residues. V lost 5 bases to trimming and J lost 0 bases, with 11 bases between them. J is TRBJ1-5 and V is TRBV19; D gene uncertain. Material: naive CD8+ T cells sorted from blood. The source is a young man in good health. The DNA of the CDR3 is TGTGCCAGTAGTCTACCCATCTATAGCAATCAGCCCCAGCATTTT. It is translated as CASSLPIYSNQPQHF.